This TCR beta chain was sequenced for a study of Graves' ophthalmopathy and Graves' hyperthyroidism. Overall study: Peripheral blood collection took place at initial diagnosis, before any treatment. Findings and caveats of the study: Most expanded clonotypes from thyroid (those above 0.001 frequency) were also found in blood.

RNA transcripts served as template for amplifying TCR beta CDR3 sequences. The authors performed first-round RT-PCR with HTBI primers and then a second-round multiplex PCR. TCRdb reanalysed the multiplex PCR reads using MiXCR and keeps one entry per CDR3 protein. This table has about 660,000 distinct CDR3 sequences, roughly 41% appearing once. The CDR3 loop spans 15 amino acids. The germline gives CDR1 SEHNR, CDR2 FQNEAQ (reference sequence). The junction had 12 bases not matched to a gene; V was cut back by 7 bases and J by 5 bases. In donors with ophthalmopathy, activity was moderate-to-severe, with CAS ≥3, NOSPECS ≥4 and duration under 3 months. The study excluded patients with other autoimmune diseases, uncontrolled infections, pregnancy or lactation. This clonotype was seen many times. As yet, its antigen is unknown.

The material sequenced was peripheral blood. The V and J genes are TRBV7-9 and TRBJ2-7; TRBD1 matches at 9 bases. This TCR was recovered from an adult man with Graves' ophthalmopathy. CDR3 in DNA: TGTGCCAGCACCCCGCCGGGACAGGGTAAGGACGAGCAGTACTTC. It yields the protein CASTPPGQGKDEQYF. Full variable domain (remainder filled in from reference TRBV7-9 and TRBJ2-7): DTGVSQNPRHKITKRGQNVTFRCDPISEHNRLYWYRQTLGQGPEFLTYFQNEAQLEKSRLLSDRFSAERPKGSFSTLEIQRTEQGDSAMYLCASTPPGQGKDEQYFGPGTRLTVT.